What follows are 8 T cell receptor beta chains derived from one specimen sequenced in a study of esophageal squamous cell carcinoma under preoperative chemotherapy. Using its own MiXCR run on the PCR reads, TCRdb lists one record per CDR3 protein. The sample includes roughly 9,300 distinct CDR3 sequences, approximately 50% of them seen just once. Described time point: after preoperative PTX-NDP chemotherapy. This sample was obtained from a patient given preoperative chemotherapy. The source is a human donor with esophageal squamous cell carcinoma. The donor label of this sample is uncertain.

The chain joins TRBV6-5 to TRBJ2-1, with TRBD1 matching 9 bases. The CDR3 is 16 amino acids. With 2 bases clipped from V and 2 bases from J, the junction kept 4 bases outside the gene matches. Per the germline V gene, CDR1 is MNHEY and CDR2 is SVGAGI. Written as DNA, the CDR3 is TGTGCCAGCAGTTACGGAGGGACAGGGACCTACAATGAGCAGTTCTTC. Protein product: CASSYGGTGTYNEQFF.

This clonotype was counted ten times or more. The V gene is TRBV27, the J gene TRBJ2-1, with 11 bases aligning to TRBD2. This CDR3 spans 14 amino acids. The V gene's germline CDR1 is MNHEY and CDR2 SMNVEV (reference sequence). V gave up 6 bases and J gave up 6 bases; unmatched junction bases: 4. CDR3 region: CASSLAGGINEQFF. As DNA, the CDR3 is TGTGCCAGCAGCCTAGCGGGAGGAATCAATGAGCAGTTCTTC.

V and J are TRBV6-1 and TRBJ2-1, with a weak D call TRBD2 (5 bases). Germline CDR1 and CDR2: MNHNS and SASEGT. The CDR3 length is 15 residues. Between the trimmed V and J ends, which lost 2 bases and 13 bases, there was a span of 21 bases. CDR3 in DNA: TGTGCCAGCAGTGAAACCGCCCTAGCTGGAGAGACCCAGTTCTTC. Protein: CASSETALAGETQFF.

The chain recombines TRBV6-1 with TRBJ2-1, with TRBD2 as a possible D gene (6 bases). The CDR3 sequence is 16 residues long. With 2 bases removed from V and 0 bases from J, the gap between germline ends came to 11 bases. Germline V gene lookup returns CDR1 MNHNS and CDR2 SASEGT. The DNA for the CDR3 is TGTGCCAGCAGTGAATTCACTAGCAGCTCCTACAATGAGCAGTTCTTC. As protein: CASSEFTSSSYNEQFF.

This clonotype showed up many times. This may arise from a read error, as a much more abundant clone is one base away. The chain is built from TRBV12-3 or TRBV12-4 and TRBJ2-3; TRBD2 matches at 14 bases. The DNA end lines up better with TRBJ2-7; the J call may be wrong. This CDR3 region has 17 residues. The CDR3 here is CASSSRLAGGPSNEQYF. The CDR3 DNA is TGTGCCAGCAGTTCCCGACTAGCGGGAGGGCCCAGTAATGAGCAGTACTTC.

The CDR3 loop is CASSRAGTGYAETQFF. In DNA form, the CDR3 reads TGTGCCAGCAGTCGCGCCGGGACAGGGTATGCGGAGACCCAGTTCTTC. The chain joins TRBV12-3 or TRBV12-4 to TRBJ2-1; 9 positions agree with TRBD1. The CDR3 sequence is 16 residues long. Unmatched junction bases numbered 18, after V lost 5 bases and J lost 13 bases.

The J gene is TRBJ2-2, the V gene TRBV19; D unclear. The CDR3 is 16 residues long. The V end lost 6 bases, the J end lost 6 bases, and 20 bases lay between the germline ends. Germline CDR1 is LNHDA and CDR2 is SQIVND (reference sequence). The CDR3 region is CASRIGPNSGAGELFF. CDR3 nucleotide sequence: TGTGCCAGTAGGATCGGGCCGAATAGTGGGGCCGGGGAGCTGTTTTTT.

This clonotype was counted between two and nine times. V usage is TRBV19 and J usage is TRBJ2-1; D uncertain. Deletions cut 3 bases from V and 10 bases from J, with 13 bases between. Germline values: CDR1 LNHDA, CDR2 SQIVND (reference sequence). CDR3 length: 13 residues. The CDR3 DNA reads TGTGCCAGTAGTATTGGCAGCTCCTACGAGCAGTTCTTC. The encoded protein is CASSIGSSYEQFF.